The source of this TCR beta chain is a study of early T cells in non-severe SARS-CoV-2 infection (dated by TCRdb to about 2021). With respect to the entire study: Bulk RNA from unsorted whole blood was used for TCR sequencing, so alpha and beta chains could not be paired. Broader findings and caveats from the paper: VDJdb matching was skewed toward anti-spike CD8 responses, so virus-specific expansions were likely underestimated and private and CD4 specificities were missed.

Set within a cohort of healthcare workers in London, UK, this nested case-control study involved weekly PCR testing of nasopharyngeal swabs along with blood sampling. Healthcare workers were recruited between 23 and 31 March 2020, during the week of the UK lockdown, and were followed weekly for up to about 15 weeks. This clonotype was counted many times. Its antigen has not been determined. Per-base quality was not reported, and no clone a single base away is much larger than it. Library generation was performed with 5' RACE. These reads were obtained on a NextSeq 500. To correct for sequencing error and PCR bias, the TCR library protocol tagged individual cDNA molecules with unique molecular identifiers. Both TCR alpha and beta chains were sequenced, and tight co-correlation was observed between alpha and beta sequence abundances in each sample. As for the original processing: Decombinator V4 was used to annotate TCR sequences for V gene, J gene and CDR3. Expanded TCRs were defined as changing significantly between any two time points under a Poisson model with p below 0.0001. Abundances of TCRs were expressed as counts per million after normalisation to the total number of TCRs sequenced in each sample. MAIT TCRs were defined by TRAV1-2 paired with TRAJ12, TRAJ20 or TRAJ33, and iNKT TCRs by TRAV10 paired with TRAJ18. VDJdb, accessed 1 November 2021, was searched for CMV, EBV and SARS-CoV-2 annotated TCRs, excluding TCRs annotated for multiple antigens. TCRdb trimmed the raw reads at Q25, called clones with MiXCR and kept productive beta chains. Each entry is one CDR3 protein sequence, shown with its most common DNA and genes. Clone size and V and J calls follow TCRdb, not the original study. The sample table contains some 50,000 distinct CDR3 sequences; only one count was recorded for 5.6% of them. The ten top clones hold 4.5% of the sample.

The CDR3 holds 15 amino acids from the cysteine to the phenylalanine. The retained sequence is limited to the CDR3, 45 bases, with the frame set at the first base. CDR1 and CDR2 (DFQATT, SNEGSKA) derive from the germline V gene (reference sequence). Trimming accounts for 0 bases at V and 8 bases at J, while the number of junction bases matched to no gene is 11. The sample comprised whole blood. The clonotype was recovered from an adult who was a healthcare worker with PCR-confirmed SARS-CoV-2 infection or an uninfected control (not recorded which). Here the chain combines TRBV20-1 and TRBJ1-2; 8 central nucleotides agree with TRBD1. The CDR3 in this case is CSARDLRTGREGYTF. The DNA is as follows: TGCAGTGCTAGAGATCTCCGGACAGGGCGAGAGGGCTACACCTTC.